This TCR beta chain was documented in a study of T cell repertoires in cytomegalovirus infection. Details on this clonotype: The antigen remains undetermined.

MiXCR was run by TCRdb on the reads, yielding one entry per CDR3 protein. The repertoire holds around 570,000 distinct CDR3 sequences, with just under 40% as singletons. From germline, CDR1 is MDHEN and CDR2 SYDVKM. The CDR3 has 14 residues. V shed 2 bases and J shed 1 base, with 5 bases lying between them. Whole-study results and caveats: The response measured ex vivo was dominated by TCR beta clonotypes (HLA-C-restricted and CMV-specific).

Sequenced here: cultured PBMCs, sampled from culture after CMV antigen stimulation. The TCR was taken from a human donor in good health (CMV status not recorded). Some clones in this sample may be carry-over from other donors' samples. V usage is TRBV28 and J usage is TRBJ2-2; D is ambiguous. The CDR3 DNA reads TGTGCCAGCAGTTTAACACAGAACACCGGGGAGCTGTTTTTT. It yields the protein CASSLTQNTGELFF.